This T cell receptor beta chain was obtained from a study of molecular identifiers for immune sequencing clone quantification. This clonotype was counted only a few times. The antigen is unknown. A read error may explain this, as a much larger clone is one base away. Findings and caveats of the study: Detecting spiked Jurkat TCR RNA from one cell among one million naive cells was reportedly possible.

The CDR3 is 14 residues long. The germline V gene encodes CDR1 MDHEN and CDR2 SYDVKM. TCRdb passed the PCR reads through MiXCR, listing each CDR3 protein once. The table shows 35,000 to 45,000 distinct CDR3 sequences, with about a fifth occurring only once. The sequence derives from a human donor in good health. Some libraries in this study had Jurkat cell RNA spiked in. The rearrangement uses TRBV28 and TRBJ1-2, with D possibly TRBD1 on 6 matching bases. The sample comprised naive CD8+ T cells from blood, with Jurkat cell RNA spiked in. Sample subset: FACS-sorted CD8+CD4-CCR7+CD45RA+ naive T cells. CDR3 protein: CANSLEGGRYGYTF. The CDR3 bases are TGTGCCAACAGTTTAGAAGGGGGACGCTATGGCTACACCTTC.